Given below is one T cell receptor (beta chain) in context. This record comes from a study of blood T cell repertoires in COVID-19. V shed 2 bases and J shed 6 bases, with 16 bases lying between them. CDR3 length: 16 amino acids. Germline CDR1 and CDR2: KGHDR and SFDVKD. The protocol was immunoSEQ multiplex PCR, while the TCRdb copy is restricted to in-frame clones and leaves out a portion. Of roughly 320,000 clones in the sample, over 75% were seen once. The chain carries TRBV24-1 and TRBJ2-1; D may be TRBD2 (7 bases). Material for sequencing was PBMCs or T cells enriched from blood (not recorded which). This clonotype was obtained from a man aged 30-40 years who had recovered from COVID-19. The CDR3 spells CATSDYQGRGGNEQFF. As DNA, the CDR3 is TGTGCCACCAGTGATTACCAGGGAAGGGGGGGCAATGAGCAGTTCTTC.